These T cell receptor beta chains were read from a single sample in a study of cytomegalovirus exposure and HLA in healthy donors. Some clones are missing from TCRdb's copy, which holds only in-frame ones; the method was immunoSEQ multiplex PCR. This sample has about 360,000 clones, with more than 80% found just once. The sequencing sample was made of PBMCs. Every receptor here comes from a woman between 18 and 29 years old in good health and CMV-seronegative. Both conserved end residues are part of each CDR3. A D gene is named only where the DNA matches it firmly. Size values are once, few and many counts, or a class for expanded clones, and some rows have none.

abundance: .; v_gene: TRBV2; j_gene: TRBJ2-3; d_gene: TRBD2; CDR3nt: TGTGCCAGCCGTTTCAGCGGGGGGGCAATAAAGACAGATACGCAGTATTTT; CDR3aa: CASRFSGGAIKTDTQYF
abundance: .; v_gene: TRBV4-1; j_gene: TRBJ1-5; d_gene: .; CDR3nt: TGCGCCAGCAGCCAATGGGACTATAGCAATCAGCCCCAGCATTTT; CDR3aa: CASSQWDYSNQPQHF
abundance: .; v_gene: TRBV27; j_gene: TRBJ2-7; d_gene: TRBD2; CDR3nt: TGTGCCAGCAGTTCGCTAGCGGGAGGAGGGGGGTTCTACGAGCAGTACTTC; CDR3aa: CASSSLAGGGGFYEQYF
abundance: .; v_gene: TRBV7-7; j_gene: TRBJ2-2; d_gene: .; CDR3nt: TGTGCCAGCAGCCGCAATACAGGGGCCGTCGGGAGCGGGGAGCTGTTTTTT; CDR3aa: CASSRNTGAVGSGELFF
abundance: .; v_gene: TRBV6-1; j_gene: TRBJ1-6; d_gene: .; CDR3nt: TGTGCCAGCATAAATTTCTGGGAAGCGGATTCACCCCTCCACTTT; CDR3aa: CASINFWEADSPLHF
abundance: .; v_gene: TRBV4-2; j_gene: TRBJ1-2; d_gene: .; CDR3nt: TGTGCCAGCAGCCAAGATCGAACACGAGGGTATGGCTACACCTTC; CDR3aa: CASSQDRTRGYGYTF
abundance: .; v_gene: TRBV9; j_gene: TRBJ2-3; d_gene: TRBD2; CDR3nt: TGTGCCAGCAGCGTAGGGGTGACGGGGGGGCCTACAGATACGCAGTATTTT; CDR3aa: CASSVGVTGGPTDTQYF
abundance: .; v_gene: TRBV27; j_gene: TRBJ2-2; d_gene: .; CDR3nt: TGTGCCAGCAGTCCTCTCACCGGGGAGCTGTTTTTT; CDR3aa: CASSPLTGELFF
abundance: .; v_gene: TRBV2; j_gene: TRBJ1-1; d_gene: TRBD1; CDR3nt: TGTGCCAGCACCTATACAGGGGGCCCTGGGAGTGAAGCTTTCTTT; CDR3aa: CASTYTGGPGSEAFF
abundance: few; v_gene: TRBV2; j_gene: TRBJ1-2; d_gene: .; CDR3nt: TGTGCCAGCAGTGAAGCCGGAGGCGGCTACACCTTC; CDR3aa: CASSEAGGGYTF
abundance: .; v_gene: TRBV7-9; j_gene: TRBJ2-1; d_gene: TRBD2; CDR3nt: TGTGCCAGCAGCTTTAGCGGGAGGGCCACCCAAAATGAGCAGTTCTTC; CDR3aa: CASSFSGRATQNEQFF
abundance: .; v_gene: TRBV18; j_gene: TRBJ1-2; d_gene: .; CDR3nt: TGTGCCAGCTCACCTTTCCGGGAATCGGGAGGAGCGTTTGGCTACACCTTC; CDR3aa: CASSPFRESGGAFGYTF
abundance: .; v_gene: TRBV6-5; j_gene: TRBJ1-2; d_gene: TRBD1; CDR3nt: TGTGCCAGCAGAGGGGACAGGGGGAGCTATGGCTACACCTTC; CDR3aa: CASRGDRGSYGYTF
abundance: .; v_gene: TRBV5-4; j_gene: TRBJ2-3; d_gene: TRBD2; CDR3nt: TGTGCCAGCAGCTTTGGGGGCCTAGCGGGAGTCTCAGATACGCAGTATTTT; CDR3aa: CASSFGGLAGVSDTQYF
abundance: .; v_gene: TRBV27; j_gene: TRBJ1-4; d_gene: .; CDR3nt: TGTGCCAGCAGTCAACGGTCCCCCCTCAATGAAAAACTGTTTTTT; CDR3aa: CASSQRSPLNEKLFF
abundance: .; v_gene: TRBV10-2; j_gene: TRBJ1-3; d_gene: .; CDR3nt: TGCGCCAGCAGTGAGGGCAGGCAATCTGGAAACACCATATATTTT; CDR3aa: CASSEGRQSGNTIYF
abundance: .; v_gene: TRBV4-1; j_gene: TRBJ1-2; d_gene: .; CDR3nt: TGCGCCAGCAGCCAAGCTCCTATACTCAACTATGGCTACACCTTC; CDR3aa: CASSQAPILNYGYTF
abundance: .; v_gene: TRBV28; j_gene: TRBJ1-5; d_gene: .; CDR3nt: TGTGCCAGCAGTTTACCCCTCCACAGGGATGGGGGCAATCAGCCCCAGCATTTT; CDR3aa: CASSLPLHRDGGNQPQHF
abundance: .; v_gene: TRBV27; j_gene: TRBJ2-7; d_gene: TRBD2; CDR3nt: TGTGCCACCCAAAGCGGGAGAACCTACGAGCAGTACTTC; CDR3aa: CATQSGRTYEQYF
abundance: .; v_gene: TRBV6-1; j_gene: TRBJ2-5; d_gene: TRBD1; CDR3nt: TGTGCCAGCAGTGCGACAGAGGACAGGGGCCATGAGACCCAGTACTTC; CDR3aa: CASSATEDRGHETQYF
abundance: .; v_gene: TRBV27; j_gene: TRBJ1-2; d_gene: .; CDR3nt: TGTGCCAGCAGGGAGGGAAGGCGCGGCTACACCTTC; CDR3aa: CASREGRRGYTF
abundance: .; v_gene: TRBV29-1; j_gene: TRBJ1-1; d_gene: TRBD1; CDR3nt: TGCAGCGTTGCAGGCGGGACAGGGGTCACTGAAGCTTTCTTT; CDR3aa: CSVAGGTGVTEAFF
abundance: once; v_gene: TRBV4-1; j_gene: TRBJ2-1; d_gene: TRBD2; CDR3nt: TGCGCCAGCAGCCTGATCCCCGGGCGGGAGTTATACAATGAGCAGTTCTTC; CDR3aa: CASSLIPGRELYNEQFF
abundance: .; v_gene: TRBV4-1; j_gene: TRBJ2-4; d_gene: .; CDR3nt: TGCGCCAGCAGCCAACCAGCCGCAGGGTCCAAAAACATTCAGTACTTC; CDR3aa: CASSQPAAGSKNIQYF
abundance: .; v_gene: TRBV5-4; j_gene: TRBJ2-5; d_gene: .; CDR3nt: TGTGCCAGCAGCTTGGTCCTTCAAGAGACCCAGTACTTC; CDR3aa: CASSLVLQETQYF
abundance: once; v_gene: TRBV5-4; j_gene: TRBJ2-1; d_gene: TRBD1; CDR3nt: TGTGCCAGCAGCTTGGGATTGACAGGGCGCGGTGAGCAGTTCTTC; CDR3aa: CASSLGLTGRGEQFF
abundance: .; v_gene: TRBV6-1; j_gene: TRBJ1-6; d_gene: TRBD1; CDR3nt: TGTGCCAGCAGTGCACGACAGGGATCCAATTCACCCCTCCACTTT; CDR3aa: CASSARQGSNSPLHF
abundance: .; v_gene: TRBV28; j_gene: TRBJ2-1; d_gene: TRBD2; CDR3nt: TGTGCCAGCAGTTCACCACTAGCGGGAGGTTACAATGAGCAGTTCTTC; CDR3aa: CASSSPLAGGYNEQFF